Below, 24 T cell receptor beta chains from the same sample are listed, as sequenced in a study of blood T cell repertoires in COVID-19. TCRdb keeps only in-frame clones here, not all; method: immunoSEQ multiplex PCR. The table records 100,000 to 150,000 clones, approximately 82% of them present only once. The sequenced sample was peripheral blood. The receptors were gathered from a woman aged 45-65 years with acute or convalescent COVID-19.

The chain employs TRBV2 and TRBJ1-1; D gene ambiguous. This CDR3 has 14 residues. Germline V gives CDR1 SNHLY, CDR2 FYNNEI. V was clipped by 3 bases and J by 0 bases, with 8 bases between them. CDR3 loop: CASSERVMNTEAFF. In nucleotides, the CDR3 is TGTGCCAGCAGTGAGAGGGTTATGAACACTGAAGCTTTCTTT.

CDR3 bases: TGCGCCAGCAGCTTAGCGGGAGGCCGGGATACGCAGTATTTT. It is translated as CASSLAGGRDTQYF. The chain uses TRBV5-1 and TRBJ2-3, with 9 bases aligning to TRBD2. Germline CDR1 reads SGHRS; CDR2 reads YFSETQ. V was pared by 2 bases and J by 6 bases, with 4 bases of the junction left unmatched. The CDR3 extends over 14 amino acids.

V is TRBV11-2 and J is TRBJ2-1; perhaps TRBD2 as D (6 bases). CDR3 length equals 12 residues. Germline V gene sequence: CDR1 SGHAT, CDR2 FQNNGV. V gave up 4 bases and J gave up 6 bases, with 7 bases separating them. DNA of the CDR3: TGTGCCAGCAGCTCCGGGAGCAATGAGCAGTTCTTC. Its protein product is CASSSGSNEQFF. Using reference TRBV11-2 and TRBJ2-1 for the parts outside the CDR3, the full variable domain is EAGVAQSPRYKIIEKRQSVAFWCNPISGHATLYWYQQILGQGPKLLIQFQNNGVVDDSQLPKDRFSAERLKGVDSTLKIQPAKLEDSAVYLCASSSGSNEQFFGPGTRLTVL.

This rearrangement joins TRBV3-1 (or the pseudogene TRBV3-2) to TRBJ1-2; 7 nucleotides align to TRBD1. Germline values: CDR1 LGHDT, CDR2 YNNKEL (reference sequence). The CDR3 is made up of 13 amino acids. Germline trimming cut 4 bases from V and 5 bases from J; bases unmatched to any gene: 4. The DNA of the CDR3 is TGTGCCAGCAGCCGGGGACAGCATTATGGCTACACCTTC. Protein: CASSRGQHYGYTF.

This chain links TRBV30 with TRBJ1-2, with 7 bases fitting TRBD1. CDR1 is GTSNPN and CDR2 is SVGIG in the germline V gene (reference sequence). J lost 9 bases, V lost 5 bases, and 12 bases had no gene match. The CDR3 runs 13 residues. The CDR3 spells CAWGQGDTKSYTF. The CDR3, as DNA: TGTGCCTGGGGCCAGGGGGACACTAAGAGCTACACCTTC.

The chain recombines TRBV5-5 with TRBJ2-5, with 7 bases matching TRBD2. CDR3 size: 13 residues. The J segment lost 4 bases and the V segment lost 1 base, leaving 1 base of the junction unmatched. CDR1 and CDR2 (germline): SGHKS, YYEKEE (reference sequence). CDR3 nucleotide sequence: TGTGCCAGCAGCTTGCCGGGAGGAGAGACCCAGTACTTC. This translates into CASSLPGGETQYF.

The rearrangement joins TRBV29-1 to TRBJ2-7; D might be TRBD2 (6 bases). V lost 5 bases and J lost 5, with 13 bases in between. This CDR3 is 12 amino acids long. From germline, CDR1 is SQVTM and CDR2 ANQGSEA. As DNA, the CDR3 is TGCAGCGTTCTCGGGAGAATCAACGAGCAGTACTTC. Its protein is CSVLGRINEQYF.

The chain employs TRBV27 and TRBJ2-1; the match to TRBD2 covers 12 bases. With V trimmed by 5 bases and J by 7 bases, 15 bases remained unmatched. The CDR3 is 18 amino acids. Germline CDR1 MNHEY, CDR2 SMNVEV (reference sequence). The DNA for the CDR3 is TGTGCCAGCAGTCCGTACACTCTAGCGGGAGGGAGAGTAAATGAGCAGTTCTTC. Amino acids: CASSPYTLAGGRVNEQFF.

The V call is TRBV28, the J call TRBJ1-2, with 8 bases fitting TRBD1. After removal of 7 bases from V and 8 bases from J, the junction contained 6 bases not matched to a gene. Germline values: CDR1 MDHEN, CDR2 SYDVKM. This CDR3 contains 12 residues. CDR3 DNA sequence: TGTGCCAGCAATACAGGGGGGGTCGGCTACACCTTC. Its protein product is CASNTGGVGYTF.

The chain employs TRBV6-5 and TRBJ2-3; possible D gene TRBD2, 5 bases. V shed 2 bases and J shed 3 bases, with 6 bases lying between them. Per the germline V gene, CDR1 is MNHEY and CDR2 is SVGAGI. CDR3 length: 13 residues. The CDR3 reads CASSYPGTDTQYF. CDR3 DNA: TGTGCCAGCAGTTACCCGGGAACAGATACGCAGTATTTT.

This clone occurred a few times. The chain couples TRBV5-1 to TRBJ1-1; tentative D call: TRBD1 (6 bases). This CDR3 is 15 amino acids long. Deletions cut 4 bases from V and 4 bases from J, with 17 bases between. CDR1 SGHRS and CDR2 YFSETQ come from the germline V gene. CDR3 sequence: CASSKGGGLGTEAFF. The CDR3 region has the DNA TGCGCCAGCAGCAAGGGGGGGGGCTTGGGCACTGAAGCTTTCTTT.

The V call is TRBV29-1, the J call TRBJ2-1; no clear D. This CDR3 comprises 14 residues. Per the germline V gene, CDR1 is SQVTM and CDR2 is ANQGSEA. V lost 2 bases, J lost 4 bases, and 12 bases lay in between. Written as DNA, the CDR3 is TGCAGCGTTGAATGGAGCCTACCATACAATGAGCAGTTCTTC. This codes for CSVEWSLPYNEQFF.

The chain uses TRBV10-2 and TRBJ1-2, with D perhaps TRBD1 (6 bases). This CDR3 spans 16 amino acids. V was trimmed by 4 bases and J by 6 bases, leaving 21 bases between them. The germline CDR1 and CDR2 sequences are WSHSY and SAAADI. The DNA of the CDR3 is TGCGCCAGCAGTGGATCCGCCTCTAGGACAGCTCATGGCTACACCTTC. This sequence encodes CASSGSASRTAHGYTF.

This sequence joins TRBV5-1 and TRBJ2-1; no clear D. The V end lost 3 bases, the J end lost 6 bases, and 19 bases lay between the germline ends. CDR3 length equals 16 residues. Looked up from germline, CDR1 is SGHRS and CDR2 is YFSETQ. The CDR3 region has the DNA TGCGCCAGCAGCTCCTCAATTCTAGTAGTGGTCAATGAGCAGTTCTTC. Protein product: CASSSSILVVVNEQFF.

This clone was observed once. J is TRBJ1-1 and V is TRBV5-1, with TRBD1 identical over 10 bases. Germline V gene lookup returns CDR1 SGHRS and CDR2 YFSETQ. V shed 1 base and J 2 bases; nucleotides not matched to a gene: 5. The CDR3 runs 16 residues. CDR3 sequence (DNA): TGCGCCAGCAGCTTGTCGGGACAGGGGTTAAACACTGAAGCTTTCTTT. It is translated as CASSLSGQGLNTEAFF.

The DNA for the CDR3 is TGTGCCACCCAGCGGGAGCTGGGGAATGAGCAGTTCTTC. This encodes CATQRELGNEQFF. The rearrangement links TRBV12-3 or TRBV12-4 to TRBJ2-1, with 8 bases matching TRBD2. The ends lost 10 bases at V and 7 bases at J; junction bases unmatched: 9. The CDR3 is 13 residues long.

The V and J genes are TRBV11-1 and TRBJ1-4, with D unclear. This CDR3 comprises 15 residues. Per germline, CDR1 SGHAT and CDR2 FQDESV (reference sequence). Trimming took 3 bases from V and 0 from J, leaving 8 bases between them. The CDR3 sequence: CASSFNGATNEKLFF. The CDR3 DNA reads as TGTGCCAGCAGCTTCAACGGTGCAACTAATGAAAAACTGTTTTTT.

The chain is built from TRBV30 and TRBJ2-1; D is perhaps TRBD2 (6 bases). V was pared by 2 bases and J by 4 bases, with 15 bases between. This CDR3 spans 15 amino acids. Germline CDR1 and CDR2: GTSNPN and SVGIG (reference sequence). CDR3 sequence (DNA): TGTGCCTGGAGTCTACGGGAGAGCGTTTACAATGAGCAGTTCTTC. Translated, it gives CAWSLRESVYNEQFF.

Here the CDR3 reads CASSYSRGTTGNEQFF. CDR3 DNA sequence: TGTGCCAGCAGTTACTCGAGAGGGACTACGGGTAATGAGCAGTTCTTC. The chain links TRBV6-5 to TRBJ2-1; 7 nucleotides align to TRBD2. The ends lost 0 bases at V and 7 bases at J; junction bases unmatched: 9. Germline lookup yields CDR1 MNHEY and CDR2 SVGAGI. The CDR3 sequence is 16 residues long.

The chain employs TRBV5-1 and TRBJ1-1, with D unclear. CDR1 and CDR2 (germline): SGHRS, YFSETQ. V lost 0 bases to trimming and J lost 1 base, with 7 bases between them. This CDR3 is built from 14 residues. CDR3 sequence (DNA): TGCGCCAGCAGCTTGGGGGAGAAGAACACTGAAGCTTTCTTT. It encodes CASSLGEKNTEAFF.

The V and J genes are TRBV28 and TRBJ1-2; D is uncertain. There are 12 residues in the CDR3. Germline assignment: CDR1 MDHEN and CDR2 SYDVKM. V gave up 5 bases and J gave up 8 bases, with 12 bases separating them. The DNA of the CDR3 is TGTGCCAGCAGTCGGGGAGGCGACGGCTACACCTTC. Protein sequence: CASSRGGDGYTF.

Worth noting for this clone: At the DNA level, this CDR3 is encoded by other sequences in the same sample as well. The rearrangement links TRBV19 to TRBJ1-2; D uncertain. V was shortened by 6 bases and J by 1 base, with 6 bases between the two germline ends. CDR3 length: 12 residues. Germline V gene sequence: CDR1 LNHDA, CDR2 SQIVND (reference sequence). The CDR3 DNA follows: TGTGCCAGTAGAAGCGTTAACTATGGCTACACCTTC. Protein: CASRSVNYGYTF.

The chain recombines TRBV19 with TRBJ1-1; 7 bases are shared with TRBD1. Trimming cost V 10 bases and J 1 base; bases outside gene matches: 12. The CDR3 spans 15 residues. Germline-derived CDR1 and CDR2 are LNHDA and SQIVND (reference sequence). The DNA for the CDR3 is TGTGCCACCCGCAGAAGGGACAGACCGAACACTGAAGCTTTCTTT. The encoded protein is CATRRRDRPNTEAFF. Together with reference TRBV19 and TRBJ1-1, the CDR3 gives the full variable domain: DGGITQSPKYLFRKEGQNVTLSCEQNLNHDAMYWYRQDPGQGLRLIYYSQIVNDFQKGDIAEGYSVSREKKESFPLTVTSAQKNPTAFYLCATRRRDRPNTEAFFGQGTRLTVV.

This chain joins TRBV5-1 and TRBJ1-3; possible D gene TRBD1, 5 bases. This CDR3 has 15 residues. Germline V gene sequence: CDR1 SGHRS, CDR2 YFSETQ. The V gene lost 4 bases and the J gene lost 0 bases, with 11 bases spanning the gap. The CDR3 here is CASSAGPSSGNTIYF. In DNA form, the CDR3 reads TGCGCCAGCAGCGCGGGGCCCAGCTCTGGAAACACCATATATTTT.